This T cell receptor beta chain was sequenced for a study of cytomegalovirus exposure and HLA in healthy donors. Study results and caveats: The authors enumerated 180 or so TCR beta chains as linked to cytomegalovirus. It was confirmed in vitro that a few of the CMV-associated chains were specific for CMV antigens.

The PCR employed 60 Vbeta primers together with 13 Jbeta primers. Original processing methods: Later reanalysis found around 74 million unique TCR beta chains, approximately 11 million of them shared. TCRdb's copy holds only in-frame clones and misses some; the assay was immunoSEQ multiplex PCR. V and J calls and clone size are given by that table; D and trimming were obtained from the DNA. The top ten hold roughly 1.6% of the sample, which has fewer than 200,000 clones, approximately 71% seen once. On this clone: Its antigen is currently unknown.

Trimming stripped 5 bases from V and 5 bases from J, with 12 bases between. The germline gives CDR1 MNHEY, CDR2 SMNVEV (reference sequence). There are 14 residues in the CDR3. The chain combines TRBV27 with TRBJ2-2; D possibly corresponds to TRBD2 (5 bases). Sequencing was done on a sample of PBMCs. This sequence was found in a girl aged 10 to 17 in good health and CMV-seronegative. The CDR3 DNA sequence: TGTGCCAGCAGTCCGTACCGAGGGACCGGGGAGCTGTTTTTT. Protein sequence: CASSPYRGTGELFF.